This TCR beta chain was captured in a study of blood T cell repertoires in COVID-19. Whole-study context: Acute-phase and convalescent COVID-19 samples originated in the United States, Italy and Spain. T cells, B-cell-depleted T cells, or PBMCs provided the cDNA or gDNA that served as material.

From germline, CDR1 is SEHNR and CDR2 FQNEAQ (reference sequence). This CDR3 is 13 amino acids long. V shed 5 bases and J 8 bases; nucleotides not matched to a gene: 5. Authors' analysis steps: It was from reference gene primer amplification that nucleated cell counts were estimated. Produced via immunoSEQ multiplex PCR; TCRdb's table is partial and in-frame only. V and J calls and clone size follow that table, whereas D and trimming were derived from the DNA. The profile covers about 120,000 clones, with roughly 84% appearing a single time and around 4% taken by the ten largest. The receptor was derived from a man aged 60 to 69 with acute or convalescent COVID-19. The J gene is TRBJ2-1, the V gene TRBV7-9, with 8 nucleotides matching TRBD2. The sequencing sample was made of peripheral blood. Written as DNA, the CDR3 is TGTGCCAGCAGCCCCGCGGGAGGCGATGAGCAGTTCTTC. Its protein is CASSPAGGDEQFF.